Each of the 22 T cell receptor beta chains below was sequenced from the same sample in a study of early T cells in non-severe SARS-CoV-2 infection. A single record per CDR3 protein comes from TCRdb applying MiXCR to the 5' RACE reads. The repertoire holds more than 65,000 distinct CDR3 sequences, with roughly 15% as singletons. Material: whole blood, obtained at baseline. These receptors all stem from an adult who was a healthcare worker with PCR-confirmed SARS-CoV-2 infection or an uninfected control (not recorded which).

This clonotype occurred a few times. The CDR3 here is CASSLGGEAYEQYF. As DNA, the CDR3 is TGTGCCAGCAGCTTAGGAGGGGAGGCCTACGAGCAGTACTTC. The rearrangement uses TRBV7-9 and TRBJ2-7; maybe TRBD2 (6 bases). The CDR3 sequence is 14 residues long. From germline, CDR1 is SEHNR and CDR2 FQNEAQ (reference sequence). The V gene lost 1 base and the J gene lost 2 bases, with 9 bases spanning the gap.

This clonotype appeared many times. The chain uses TRBV28 and TRBJ1-5; D is uncertain. The CDR3 extends over 14 amino acids. The V gene's germline CDR1 is MDHEN and CDR2 SYDVKM. Trimming removed 3 bases at V and 4 bases at J, with 10 bases between. This CDR3 is CASSFGLGNQPQHF. The DNA of the CDR3 is TGTGCCAGCAGTTTTGGGCTAGGGAATCAGCCCCAGCATTTT.

V gene TRBV11-2 combines with J gene TRBJ1-5, with D possibly TRBD1 on 5 matching bases. Trimming removed 1 base at V and 7 bases at J, with 8 bases between. The V gene's germline CDR1 is SGHAT and CDR2 FQNNGV. The CDR3 runs to 13 residues. The CDR3: CASSLVGGQPQHF. CDR3 nucleotide sequence: TGTGCCAGCAGCTTAGTGGGGGGACAGCCCCAGCATTTT.

V usage is TRBV7-9 and J usage is TRBJ1-6; D gene unclear. V lost 2 bases, J lost 5 bases, and 7 bases lay in between. Germline CDR1 reads SEHNR; CDR2 reads FQNEAQ (reference sequence). CDR3 length: 14 residues. The CDR3 spells CASSLLQNNSPLHF. The CDR3, as DNA: TGTGCCAGCAGCTTATTACAAAATAATTCACCCCTCCACTTT.

The chain employs TRBV19 and TRBJ2-3, with TRBD1 matching over 7 bases. The CDR3 is 15 residues long. CDR1 and CDR2 from the germline V gene are LNHDA and SQIVND (reference sequence). The V segment lost 1 base and the J segment 2 bases; nucleotides outside the gene matches: 3. The CDR3 region is CASSIVGTATDTQYF. For the CDR3, the DNA is TGTGCCAGTAGTATAGTGGGGACAGCCACAGATACGCAGTATTTT. The variable domain in full, with the rest retrieved from reference TRBV19 and TRBJ2-3, is DGGITQSPKYLFRKEGQNVTLSCEQNLNHDAMYWYRQDPGQGLRLIYYSQIVNDFQKGDIAEGYSVSREKKESFPLTVTSAQKNPTAFYLCASSIVGTATDTQYFGPGTRLTVL.

The chain couples TRBV5-1 to TRBJ2-1; D is unclear. Germline CDR1 and CDR2: SGHRS and YFSETQ. The CDR3 extends over 14 amino acids. V lost 2 bases, J lost 0 bases, and 6 bases lay in between. CDR3 nucleotides: TGCGCCAGCAGCTTACAAAGCTCCTACAATGAGCAGTTCTTC. Translation gives CASSLQSSYNEQFF.

This clonotype appeared many times. V usage is TRBV24-1 and J usage is TRBJ2-1; tentative D call: TRBD2 (5 bases). The ends were cut back, 3 bases at V and 8 bases at J, with 16 bases in the middle. The CDR3 runs 15 residues. CDR1 is KGHDR, CDR2 SFDVKD, per germline. In DNA form, the CDR3 reads TGTGCCACCAGTGATGGATCGAGAGCGGTAGATGAGCAGTTCTTC. It codes for CATSDGSRAVDEQFF.

This clonotype has a handful of counts. The chain has TRBV12-3 or TRBV12-4 and TRBJ2-7; 9 bases match TRBD1. V shed 5 bases and J 3 bases; nucleotides not matched to a gene: 8. The CDR3 totals 15 residues. The CDR3 bases are TGTGCCAGCAGTAGTACAGGGGGCGTGATCTACGAGCAGTACTTC. It yields the protein CASSSTGGVIYEQYF.

Ten or more counts support this clonotype. The chain couples TRBV28 to TRBJ2-7; 12 bases align to TRBD2. The germline V gene has CDR1 MDHEN and CDR2 SYDVKM. This CDR3 has 15 residues. The V segment lost 5 bases and the J segment 2 bases; nucleotides outside the gene matches: 4. This chain's CDR3 is CASSGSSGRAYEQYF. CDR3 nucleotides: TGTGCCAGCAGTGGGTCTAGCGGGAGGGCCTACGAGCAGTACTTC.

This rearrangement joins TRBV20-1 to TRBJ2-1; D unclear. This CDR3 region has 16 residues. The V gene's germline CDR1 is DFQATT and CDR2 SNEGSKA (reference sequence). The V and J ends lost 2 bases and 3 bases respectively, with 17 bases between them. The CDR3 region has the DNA TGCAGTGCTAGATCTCCTTCTGGCAGCTTCTACAATGAGCAGTTCTTC. Amino acid sequence: CSARSPSGSFYNEQFF.

V and J are TRBV20-1 and TRBJ2-7, with D hard to call. Germline lookup yields CDR1 DFQATT and CDR2 SNEGSKA (reference sequence). Trimming removed 1 base from V and 5 bases from J, with 9 bases in between. CDR3 size: 12 residues. CDR3 loop: CSARAQSNEQYF. CDR3 coding DNA: TGCAGTGCTAGAGCACAGAGCAACGAGCAGTACTTC.

This clonotype has just a few counts. The V and J genes are TRBV7-8 and TRBJ2-1, with TRBD1 matching over 9 bases. CDR1 is SGHVS and CDR2 is FQNEAQ in the germline V gene. The CDR3 runs to 13 residues. Unmatched junction bases numbered 6, after V lost 6 bases and J lost 9 bases. CDR3 residues: CASSIQGAREQFF. The CDR3 DNA is TGTGCCAGCAGTATACAGGGGGCGCGTGAGCAGTTCTTC.

This clonotype was recorded many times. The chain recombines TRBV7-9 with TRBJ1-1; 7 positions agree with TRBD1. This CDR3 region has 16 residues. Trimming at V came to 5 bases and at J to 4 bases, leaving 13 bases not matched to a gene. The germline CDR1 and CDR2 sequences are SEHNR and FQNEAQ (reference sequence). The CDR3 DNA sequence: TGTGCCAGCAGCCCCCAGGGGGGTGGTTTGGTCACTGAAGCTTTCTTT. It translates to CASSPQGGGLVTEAFF.

As to this clonotype: The CDR3 end shows no conserved phenylalanine or tryptophan, and so a read error is likely. CDR3 coding DNA: TGCAGTGCTAGAGCTCCGACTAGCGGGGTCGGCGAGCAGTACTCC. It specifies CSARAPTSGVGEQYS. V and J are TRBV20-1 and TRBJ2-7; TRBD2 matches 11 bases. The CDR3 is made up of 15 amino acids. V lost 1 base, J lost 6 bases, and 8 bases stayed unmatched. Germline CDR1 DFQATT, CDR2 SNEGSKA (reference sequence).

This clonotype was counted many times. The chain carries TRBV25-1 and TRBJ2-7; 8 nucleotides match TRBD1. The CDR3 is 13 amino acids. Germline V lookup: CDR1 MGHDK, CDR2 SYGVNS. The trim removed 7 bases at V and 7 bases at J, leaving 9 bases unmatched. The CDR3 DNA reads as TGTGCCAGCACCCACCGGACAGGGTGGGAGCAGTACTTC. Translated: CASTHRTGWEQYF.

This clonotype was observed a few times. The chain carries TRBV28 and TRBJ2-3, with a tentative D call TRBD1 (5 bases). Germline lookup yields CDR1 MDHEN and CDR2 SYDVKM. V was cut by 10 bases and J by 4 bases, with 15 bases left in between. The CDR3 is made up of 13 amino acids. CDR3 DNA sequence: TGTGCCACCACCCTCAGGGTTGCAGATACGCAGTATTTT. Translation gives CATTLRVADTQYF.

The chain is built from TRBV6-1 and TRBJ1-2; tentatively, D is TRBD1 (5 bases). The CDR3 is 14 residues long. Germline loops: CDR1 MNHNS, CDR2 SASEGT. The V end lost 1 base, the J end lost 5 bases, and 11 bases lay between the germline ends. DNA for the CDR3: TGTGCCAGCAGTGAAGGAGACAGTAATTATGGCTACACCTTC. This codes for CASSEGDSNYGYTF.

This clonotype has only a few counts. The gene calls are TRBV20-1 and TRBJ2-1, with TRBD2 identical over 9 bases. With V trimmed by 5 bases and J by 0 bases, 11 bases remained unmatched. Germline CDR1 DFQATT, CDR2 SNEGSKA (reference sequence). This CDR3 has 17 residues. The CDR3 loop reads CSAPREGRLNSYNEQFF. Written as DNA, the CDR3 is TGCAGTGCTCCGCGGGAGGGCCGTTTGAACTCCTACAATGAGCAGTTCTTC.

This clonotype was seen repeatedly, ten times or more. V gene TRBV3-1 combines with J gene TRBJ2-3; maybe TRBD2 (5 bases). Trimming took 4 bases from V and 1 from J, leaving 15 bases between them. The length of the CDR3 is 16 residues. Per germline, CDR1 LGHDT and CDR2 YNNKEL (reference sequence). DNA for the CDR3: TGTGCCAGCAGCCCCGAGCGAGGAGGAGGCACAGATACGCAGTATTTT. Residues: CASSPERGGGTDTQYF.

This clonotype has a count of ten or more. This chain uses TRBV7-6 with TRBJ1-1; TRBD1 might be the D (5 bases). This CDR3 is built from 15 residues. Germline V CDR1 and CDR2: SGHVS, FNYEAQ. V was clipped by 1 base and J by 4 bases, with 13 bases between them. CDR3 loop: CASSLGGGGITEAFF. The DNA for the CDR3 is TGTGCCAGCAGCTTAGGAGGCGGGGGTATCACTGAAGCTTTCTTT.

This chain connects TRBV7-2 to TRBJ1-1; 9 bases map to TRBD1. J lost 5 bases, V lost 7 bases, and 8 bases had no gene match. Germline loops: CDR1 SGHTA, CDR2 FQGNSA. CDR3 length equals 14 residues. The CDR3 DNA is TGTGCCAGCACCCTACAGGGGGCATGGACTGAAGCTTTCTTT. Amino acids: CASTLQGAWTEAFF.

This clonotype has only a few counts. The rearrangement uses TRBV5-1 and TRBJ1-1; possible D gene TRBD1, 5 bases. CDR3 length: 16 residues. V was shortened by 3 bases and J by 4 bases, with 19 bases between the two germline ends. Per germline, CDR1 SGHRS and CDR2 YFSETQ. The CDR3 reads CASSSGVVGAGTEAFF. For the CDR3, the DNA is TGCGCCAGCAGCTCGGGCGTGGTTGGGGCAGGCACTGAAGCTTTCTTT.